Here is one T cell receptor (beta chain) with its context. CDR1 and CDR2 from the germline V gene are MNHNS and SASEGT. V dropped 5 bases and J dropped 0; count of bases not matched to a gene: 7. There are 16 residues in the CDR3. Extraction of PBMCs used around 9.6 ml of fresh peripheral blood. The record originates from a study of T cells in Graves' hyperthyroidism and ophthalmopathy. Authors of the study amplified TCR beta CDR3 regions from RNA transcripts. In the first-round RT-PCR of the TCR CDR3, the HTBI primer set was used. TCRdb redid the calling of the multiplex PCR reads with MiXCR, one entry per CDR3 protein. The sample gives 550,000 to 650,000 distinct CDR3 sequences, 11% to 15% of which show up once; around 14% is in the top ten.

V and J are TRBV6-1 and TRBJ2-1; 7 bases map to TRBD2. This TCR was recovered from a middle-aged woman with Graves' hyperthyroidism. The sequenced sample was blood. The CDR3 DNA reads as TGTGCCAGCAGTACCCGGACTAGTGACTCCTACAATGAGCAGTTCTTC. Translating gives CASSTRTSDSYNEQFF.